This paragraph covers one T cell receptor beta chain sequence. This CDR3 has 16 amino acids. Germline-derived CDR1 and CDR2 are LNHDA and SQIVND (reference sequence). Losses at the gene ends were 5 bases for V and 7 bases for J; bases not matched to a gene: 8. Under the authors' procedure: Amplified reference gene primers provided the basis for estimating nucleated cell counts. Assay: immunoSEQ multiplex PCR; the TCRdb copy retains only in-frame clones and omits some. The DNA was the basis for D and trimming; V, J and clone size are from that table. This table holds about 370,000 clones, more than 70% found once. Seattle researchers signed up patients amid active infection and tracked them longitudinally. The data belong to a study of blood T cell repertoires in COVID-19. In the study overall: The United States, Italy and Spain supplied acute and convalescent COVID-19 samples.

The chain combines TRBV19 with TRBJ2-2, with TRBD1 matching 12 bases. Sequencing was done on a sample of peripheral blood. The clonotype originates from a young woman with COVID-19, enrolled during active disease. This CDR3 is CASSGRGTGGHGELFF. CDR3 DNA: TGTGCCAGTAGTGGGCGTGGGACAGGGGGCCACGGGGAGCTGTTTTTT.